The sequence of this T cell receptor beta chain was determined in a study of T cell responses to AZD1222 COVID-19 vaccine. Points from the study as a whole: Sampled repertoires all dated from after the peak T cell response. Spike was spanned by vaccine-associated CD4 TCRs, which were dominant at 160-218 and 743-854. Baseline seropositives among AZD1222 recipients totaled only 5 to 7.

A note on this clone: Its antigen remains unknown.

This table comes from immunoSEQ multiplex PCR, and its TCRdb copy is limited to in-frame clones, with some not included. Of around 80,000 clones in the sample, approximately 83% were seen once. The CDR3 runs to 12 residues. Germline V gene data show CDR1 as MRHNA and CDR2 as SNTAGT. V was shortened by 11 bases and J by 4 bases, with 14 bases between the two germline ends. The source is an adult who received the AZD1222 COVID-19 vaccine. The chain joins TRBV6-4 to TRBJ1-1; D might be TRBD1 (6 bases). The material sequenced was peripheral blood, taken 28 days after the second AZD1222 dose. The CDR3, as DNA: TGTGCCCGCTCAGGGGAGATCACTGAAGCTTTCTTT. It codes for CARSGEITEAFF.